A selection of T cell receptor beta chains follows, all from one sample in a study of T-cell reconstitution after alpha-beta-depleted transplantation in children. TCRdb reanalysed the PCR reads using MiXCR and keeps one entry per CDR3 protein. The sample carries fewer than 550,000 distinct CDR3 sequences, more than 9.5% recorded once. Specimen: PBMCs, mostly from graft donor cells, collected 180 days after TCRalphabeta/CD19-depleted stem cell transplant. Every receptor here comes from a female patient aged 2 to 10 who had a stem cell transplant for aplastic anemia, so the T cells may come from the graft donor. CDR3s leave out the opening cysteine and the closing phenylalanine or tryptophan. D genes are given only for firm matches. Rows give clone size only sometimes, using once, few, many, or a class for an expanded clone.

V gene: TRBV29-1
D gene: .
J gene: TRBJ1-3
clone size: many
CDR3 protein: SVASTERSGNTIY

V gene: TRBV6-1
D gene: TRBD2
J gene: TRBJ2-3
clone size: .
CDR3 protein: ASRPGTSGSWDTQY

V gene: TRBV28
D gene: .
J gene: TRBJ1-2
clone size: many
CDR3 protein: ASRPSPGTSNYGYT

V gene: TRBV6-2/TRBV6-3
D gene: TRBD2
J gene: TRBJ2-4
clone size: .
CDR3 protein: ASSPRVSGRNQNLQY

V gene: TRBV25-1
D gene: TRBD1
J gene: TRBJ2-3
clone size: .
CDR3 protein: ASSGEGQGEADTQY

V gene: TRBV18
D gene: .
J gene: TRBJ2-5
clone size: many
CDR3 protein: ASSPQHQETQY

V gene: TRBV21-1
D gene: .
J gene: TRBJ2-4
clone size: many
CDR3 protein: ASSRGGGNIQY

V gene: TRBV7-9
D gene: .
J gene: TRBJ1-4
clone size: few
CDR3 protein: ASSLSAGKEKLF

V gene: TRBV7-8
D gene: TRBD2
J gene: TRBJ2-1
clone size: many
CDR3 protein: ASSLGLAGASEQF

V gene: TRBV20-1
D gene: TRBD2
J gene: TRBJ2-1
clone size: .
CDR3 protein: SARDPTSGVVNEQF

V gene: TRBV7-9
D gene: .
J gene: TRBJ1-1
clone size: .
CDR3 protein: ASSLEALGRAF

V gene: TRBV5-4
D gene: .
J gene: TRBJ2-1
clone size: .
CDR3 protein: ASSLSIGNEQF

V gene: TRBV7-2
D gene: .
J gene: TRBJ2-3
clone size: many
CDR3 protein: ASSLGPDTQY

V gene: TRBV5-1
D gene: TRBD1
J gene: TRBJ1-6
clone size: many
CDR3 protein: ASTTSRQGGSPLH

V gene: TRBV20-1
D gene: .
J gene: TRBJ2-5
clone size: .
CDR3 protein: SARGRPGSYQETQY

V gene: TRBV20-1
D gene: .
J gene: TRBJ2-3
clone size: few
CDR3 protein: SASRRGGTDTQY

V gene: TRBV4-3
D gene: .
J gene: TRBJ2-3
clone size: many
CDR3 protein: ASSQVVAAVYTDTQY

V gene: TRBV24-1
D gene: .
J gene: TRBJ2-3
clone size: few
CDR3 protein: ATSAVGGYTDTQY

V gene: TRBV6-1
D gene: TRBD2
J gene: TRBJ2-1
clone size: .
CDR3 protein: ASRTSLGLAGGGEQF

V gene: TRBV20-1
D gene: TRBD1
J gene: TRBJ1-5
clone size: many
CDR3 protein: SAPDRTNQPQH

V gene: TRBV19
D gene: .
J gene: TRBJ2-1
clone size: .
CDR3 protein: ASSIDATNKQF

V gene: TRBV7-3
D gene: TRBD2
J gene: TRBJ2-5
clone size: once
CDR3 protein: ASSMTSRQETQY

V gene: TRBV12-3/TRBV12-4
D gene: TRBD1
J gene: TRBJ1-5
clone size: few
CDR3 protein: ASSRRDRSQPQH

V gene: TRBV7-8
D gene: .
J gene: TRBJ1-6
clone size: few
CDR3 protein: ASSLVPAPSSYNSPLH

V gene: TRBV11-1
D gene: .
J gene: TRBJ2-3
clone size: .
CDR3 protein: ASSSSWIASVVSTDTQY

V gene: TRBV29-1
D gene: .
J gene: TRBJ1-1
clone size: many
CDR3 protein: SVPDPTRDYTEAF

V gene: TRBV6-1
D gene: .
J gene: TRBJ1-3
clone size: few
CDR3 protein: ASTRGNSGNTIY

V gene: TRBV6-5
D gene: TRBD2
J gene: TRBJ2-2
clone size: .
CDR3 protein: ASSWSSGRMESGELF

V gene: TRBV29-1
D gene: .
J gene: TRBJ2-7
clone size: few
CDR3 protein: SVAQGPYEQY

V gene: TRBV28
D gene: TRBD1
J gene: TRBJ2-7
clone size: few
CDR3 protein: ASRIGTGGPYEQY

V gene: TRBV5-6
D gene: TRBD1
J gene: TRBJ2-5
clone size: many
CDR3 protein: ASSLTGEETQY

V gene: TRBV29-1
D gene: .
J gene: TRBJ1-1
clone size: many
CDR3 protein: SGGHLNTEAF

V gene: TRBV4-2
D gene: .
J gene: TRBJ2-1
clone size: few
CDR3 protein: ASSPNPGLPRSYNEQF

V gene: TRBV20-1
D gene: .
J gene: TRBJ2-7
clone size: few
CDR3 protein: SARGRTEQY

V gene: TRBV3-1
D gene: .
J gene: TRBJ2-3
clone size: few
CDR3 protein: ASSPLVSSTDTQY

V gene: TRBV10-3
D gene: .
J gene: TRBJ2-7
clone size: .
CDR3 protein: AIGSEGEQY

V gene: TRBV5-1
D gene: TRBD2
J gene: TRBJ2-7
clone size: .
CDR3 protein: ASSWGDYSYEQY

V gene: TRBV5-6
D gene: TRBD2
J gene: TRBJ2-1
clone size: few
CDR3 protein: ASSLAVIAGVYDNEQF

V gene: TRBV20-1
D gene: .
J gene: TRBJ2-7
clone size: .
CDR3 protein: SASPGATYEQY

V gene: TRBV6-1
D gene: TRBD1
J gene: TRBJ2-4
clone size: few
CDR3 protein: ASSEPGTGLKNIQY

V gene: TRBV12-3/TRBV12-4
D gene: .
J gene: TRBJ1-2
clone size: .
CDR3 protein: ASSPLGISPNYGYT

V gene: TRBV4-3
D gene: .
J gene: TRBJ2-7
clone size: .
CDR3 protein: ASSQVVAGTGTYEQY

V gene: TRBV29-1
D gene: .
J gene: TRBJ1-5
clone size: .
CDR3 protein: SVVLGNQPQH

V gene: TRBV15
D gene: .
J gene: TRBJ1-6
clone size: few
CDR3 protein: ATSEGSSYNSPLH

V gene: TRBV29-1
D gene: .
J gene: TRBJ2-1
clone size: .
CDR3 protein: SVRAGGVDRRNEQF

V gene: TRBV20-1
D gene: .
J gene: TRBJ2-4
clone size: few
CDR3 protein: SAREPGTPNIQY

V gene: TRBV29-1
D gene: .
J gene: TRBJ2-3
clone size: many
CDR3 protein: SAEGADTQY

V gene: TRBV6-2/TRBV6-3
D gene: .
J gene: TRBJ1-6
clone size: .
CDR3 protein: ASSSASYSPLH

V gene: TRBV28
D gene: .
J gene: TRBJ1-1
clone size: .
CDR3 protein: ASSLLETNTEAF

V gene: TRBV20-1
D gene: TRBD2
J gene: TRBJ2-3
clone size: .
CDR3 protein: SASGTSGSLTDTQY

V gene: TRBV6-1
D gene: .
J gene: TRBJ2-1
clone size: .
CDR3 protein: ASRDGGSYNEQF

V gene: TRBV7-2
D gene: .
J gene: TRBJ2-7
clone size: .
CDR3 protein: ASSLGLLADPSYEQY

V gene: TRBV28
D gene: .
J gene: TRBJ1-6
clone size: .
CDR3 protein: ASDTVYNSPLH

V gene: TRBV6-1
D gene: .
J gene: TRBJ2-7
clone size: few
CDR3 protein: ASRPDRGFRAYEQY

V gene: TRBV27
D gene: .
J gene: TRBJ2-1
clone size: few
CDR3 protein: ASSLLQGLYNEQF

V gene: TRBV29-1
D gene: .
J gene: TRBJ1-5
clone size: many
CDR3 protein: SVGQGHQPQH